This TCR beta chain stems from a study of T cell responses to AZD1222 COVID-19 vaccine. Regarding the study as a whole: Scientists sampled the repertoires only once the peak T cell response had passed.

This CDR3 is 12 amino acids long. Trimming shortened V by 5 bases and J by 5 bases, and 7 bases separated the two germline ends. Germline V CDR1 and CDR2: MDHEN, SYDVKM. The table came from immunoSEQ multiplex PCR; TCRdb's copy has only in-frame clones and leaves some out. The sample has 140,000 or so clones; over 75% are singletons. This clone was recorded once. Its antigen is currently unknown. The sequencing here drew on peripheral blood, taken on day 0 of AZD1222 vaccination. This chain joins TRBV28 and TRBJ2-1; D uncertain. This receptor was obtained from an adult in good health. DNA for the CDR3: TGTGCCAGCAGTAAGCAAGACAATGAGCAGTTCTTC. This codes for CASSKQDNEQFF.